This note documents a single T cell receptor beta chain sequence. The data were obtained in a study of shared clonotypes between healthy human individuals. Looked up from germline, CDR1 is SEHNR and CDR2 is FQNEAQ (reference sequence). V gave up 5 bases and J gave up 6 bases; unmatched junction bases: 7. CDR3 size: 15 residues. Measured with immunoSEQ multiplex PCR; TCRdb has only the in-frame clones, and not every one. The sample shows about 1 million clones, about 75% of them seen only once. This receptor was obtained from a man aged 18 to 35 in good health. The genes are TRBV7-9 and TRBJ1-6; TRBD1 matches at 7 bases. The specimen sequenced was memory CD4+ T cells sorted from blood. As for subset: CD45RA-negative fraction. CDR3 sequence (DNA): TGTGCCAGCAGCCCTAGTGGGACAGCTAATTCACCCCTCCACTTT. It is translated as CASSPSGTANSPLHF.